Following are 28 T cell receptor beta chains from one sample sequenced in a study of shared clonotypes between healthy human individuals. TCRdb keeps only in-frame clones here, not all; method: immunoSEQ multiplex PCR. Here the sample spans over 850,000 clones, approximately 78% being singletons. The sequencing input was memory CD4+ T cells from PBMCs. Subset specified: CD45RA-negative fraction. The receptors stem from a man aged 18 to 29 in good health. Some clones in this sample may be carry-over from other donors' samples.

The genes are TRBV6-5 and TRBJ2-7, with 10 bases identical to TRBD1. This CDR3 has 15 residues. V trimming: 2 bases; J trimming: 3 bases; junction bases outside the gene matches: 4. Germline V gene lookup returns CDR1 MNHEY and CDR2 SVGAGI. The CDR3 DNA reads TGTGCCAGCAGTTACCCCGGGACAGGGGTCTACGAGCAGTACTTC. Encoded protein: CASSYPGTGVYEQYF.

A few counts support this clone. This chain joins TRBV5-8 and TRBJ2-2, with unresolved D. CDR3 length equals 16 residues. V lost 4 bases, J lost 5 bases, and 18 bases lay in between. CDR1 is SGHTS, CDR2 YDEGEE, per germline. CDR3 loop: CASSPRSGLSTGELFF. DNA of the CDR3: TGTGCCAGCAGCCCTAGAAGTGGGTTAAGTACCGGGGAGCTGTTTTTT.

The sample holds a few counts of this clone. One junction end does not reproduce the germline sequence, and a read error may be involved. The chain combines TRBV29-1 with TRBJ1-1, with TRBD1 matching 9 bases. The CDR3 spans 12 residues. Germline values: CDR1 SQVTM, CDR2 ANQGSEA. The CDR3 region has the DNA TGCAGCGTCGCACAGGACAGGGGACAAGCCTTCTTT. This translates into CSVAQDRGQAFF.

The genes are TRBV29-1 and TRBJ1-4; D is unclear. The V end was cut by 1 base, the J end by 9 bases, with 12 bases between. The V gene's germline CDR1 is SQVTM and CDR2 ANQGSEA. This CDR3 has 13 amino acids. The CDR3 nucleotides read TGCAGCGTTGAAGTGGGCAGGCGACAAAAACTGTTTTTT. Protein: CSVEVGRRQKLFF.

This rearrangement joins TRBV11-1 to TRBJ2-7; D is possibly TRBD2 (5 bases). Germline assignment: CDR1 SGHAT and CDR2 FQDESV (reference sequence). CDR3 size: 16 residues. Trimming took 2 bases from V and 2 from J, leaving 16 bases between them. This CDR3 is CASSLQFGVAPYEQYF. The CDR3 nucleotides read TGTGCCAGCAGCTTACAGTTCGGGGTTGCCCCCTACGAGCAGTACTTC.

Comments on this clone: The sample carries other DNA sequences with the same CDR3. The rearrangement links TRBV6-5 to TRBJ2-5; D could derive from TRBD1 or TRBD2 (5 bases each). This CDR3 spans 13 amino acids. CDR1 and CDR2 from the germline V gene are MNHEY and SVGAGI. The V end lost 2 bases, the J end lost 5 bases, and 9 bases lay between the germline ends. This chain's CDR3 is CASSYGGGETQYF. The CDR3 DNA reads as TGTGCCAGCAGTTACGGGGGTGGCGAGACCCAGTACTTC.

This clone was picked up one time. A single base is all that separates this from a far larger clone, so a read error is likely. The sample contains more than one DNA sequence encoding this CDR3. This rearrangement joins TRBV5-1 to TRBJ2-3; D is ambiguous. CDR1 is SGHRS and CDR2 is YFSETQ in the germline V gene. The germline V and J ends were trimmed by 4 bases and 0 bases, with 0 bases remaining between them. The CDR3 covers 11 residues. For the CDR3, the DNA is TGCGCCAGCAGCAGCACAGATACGCAGTATTTT. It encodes CASSSTDTQYF.

The CDR3 DNA reads TGTGCCAGCACCGGAAACACCGGGGAGCTGTTTTTT. As protein: CASTGNTGELFF. The chain uses TRBV11-3 and TRBJ2-2, with no clear D. Trimming pared 7 bases from V and 2 bases from J, leaving 5 bases between. CDR3 length equals 12 residues. Germline V gene sequence: CDR1 SGHNT, CDR2 YENEEA. The full variable domain, its missing parts supplied by reference TRBV11-3 and TRBJ2-2, is EAGVVQSPRYKIIEKKQPVAFWCNPISGHNTLYWYLQNLGQGPELLIRYENEEAVDDSQLPKDRFSAERLKGVDSTLKIQPAELGDSAVYLCASTGNTGELFFGEGSRLTVL.

For the CDR3, the DNA is TGTGCCAGCACCGCGGGAGGGACGTACAATGAGCAGTTCTTC. It translates to CASTAGGTYNEQFF. The V and J genes are TRBV28 and TRBJ2-1, with 9 nucleotides matching TRBD2. V dropped 7 bases and J dropped 4; count of bases not matched to a gene: 5. CDR3 size: 14 residues. Germline V CDR1 and CDR2: MDHEN, SYDVKM.

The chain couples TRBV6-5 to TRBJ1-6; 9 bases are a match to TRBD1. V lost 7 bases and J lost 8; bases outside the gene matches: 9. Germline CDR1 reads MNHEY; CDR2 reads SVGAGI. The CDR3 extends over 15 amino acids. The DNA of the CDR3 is TGTGCCAGCACAATACAGGGGGCGACGGATTCACCCCTCCACTTT. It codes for CASTIQGATDSPLHF.

In DNA form, the CDR3 reads TGTGCCAGCAACAACGGTTTTGCAAAGCCCCAGCATTTT. Its translation: CASNNGFAKPQHF. The J gene is TRBJ1-5, the V gene TRBV2; D is unclear. Germline CDR1 reads SNHLY; CDR2 reads FYNNEI. CDR3 size: 13 residues. Trimming stripped 7 bases from V and 8 bases from J, with 15 bases between.

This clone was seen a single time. Here the CDR3 reads CASRRDRVADTQYF. The DNA for the CDR3 is TGTGCCAGCAGAAGGGACAGGGTTGCAGATACGCAGTATTTT. The V call is TRBV27, the J call TRBJ2-3, with 9 nucleotides matching TRBD1. V trimming: 6 bases; J trimming: 4 bases; junction bases outside the gene matches: 5. In germline, CDR1 is MNHEY, CDR2 SMNVEV (reference sequence). The CDR3 is 14 amino acids.

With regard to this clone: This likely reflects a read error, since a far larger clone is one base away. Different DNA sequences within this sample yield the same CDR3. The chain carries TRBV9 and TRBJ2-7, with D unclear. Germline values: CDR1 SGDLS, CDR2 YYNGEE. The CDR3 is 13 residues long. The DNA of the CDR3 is TGTGCCAGCAGCTCTACCAACTCCTACGAACAGTACTTC. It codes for CASSSTNSYEQYF.

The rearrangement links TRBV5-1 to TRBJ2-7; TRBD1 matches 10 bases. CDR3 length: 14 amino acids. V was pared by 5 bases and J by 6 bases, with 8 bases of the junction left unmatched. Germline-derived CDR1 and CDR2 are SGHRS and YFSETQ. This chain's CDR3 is CASSKGTGDCEQYF. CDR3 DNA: TGCGCCAGCAGTAAGGGGACAGGGGACTGCGAGCAGTACTTC.

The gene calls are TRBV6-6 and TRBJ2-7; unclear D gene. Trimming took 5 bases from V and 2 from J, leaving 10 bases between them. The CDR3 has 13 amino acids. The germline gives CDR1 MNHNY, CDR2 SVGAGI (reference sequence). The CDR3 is CASSNPAPYEQYF. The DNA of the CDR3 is TGTGCCAGCAGTAATCCCGCCCCCTACGAGCAGTACTTC.

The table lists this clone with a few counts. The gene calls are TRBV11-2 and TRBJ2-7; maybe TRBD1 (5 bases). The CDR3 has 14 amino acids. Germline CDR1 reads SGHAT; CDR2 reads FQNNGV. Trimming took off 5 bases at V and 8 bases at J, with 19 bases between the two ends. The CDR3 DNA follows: TGTGCCAGCAGCGCGCCGACAGTACCGTTCAAGCAGTACTTC. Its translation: CASSAPTVPFKQYF.

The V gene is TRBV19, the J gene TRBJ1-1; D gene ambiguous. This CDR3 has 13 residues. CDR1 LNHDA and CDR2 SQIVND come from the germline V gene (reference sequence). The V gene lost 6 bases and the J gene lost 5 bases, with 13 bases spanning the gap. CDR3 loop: CASRDGGETEAFF. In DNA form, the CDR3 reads TGTGCCAGTAGGGACGGTGGGGAAACTGAAGCTTTCTTT.

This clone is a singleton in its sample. The CDR3, as DNA: TGTGCCAGCAGTTTATGGGGAGGGTCCCAGAGCTACACCTTC. It encodes CASSLWGGSQSYTF. V usage is TRBV28 and J usage is TRBJ1-2; D is undetermined. Looked up from germline, CDR1 is MDHEN and CDR2 is SYDVKM. The V end lost 0 bases, the J end lost 9 bases, and 14 bases lay between the germline ends. This CDR3 is built from 14 residues.

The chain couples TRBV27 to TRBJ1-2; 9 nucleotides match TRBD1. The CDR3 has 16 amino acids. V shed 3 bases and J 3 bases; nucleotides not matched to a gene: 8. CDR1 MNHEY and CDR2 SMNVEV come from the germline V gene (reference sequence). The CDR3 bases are TGTGCCAGCAGTTTGCGCCTTACAGGGGGCGACTATGGCTACACCTTC. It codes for CASSLRLTGGDYGYTF.

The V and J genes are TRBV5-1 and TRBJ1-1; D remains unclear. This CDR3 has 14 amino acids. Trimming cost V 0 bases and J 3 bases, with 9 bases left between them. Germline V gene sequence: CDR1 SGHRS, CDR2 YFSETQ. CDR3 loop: CASSLDKGYTEAFF. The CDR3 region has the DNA TGCGCCAGCAGCTTGGACAAGGGATACACTGAAGCTTTCTTT.

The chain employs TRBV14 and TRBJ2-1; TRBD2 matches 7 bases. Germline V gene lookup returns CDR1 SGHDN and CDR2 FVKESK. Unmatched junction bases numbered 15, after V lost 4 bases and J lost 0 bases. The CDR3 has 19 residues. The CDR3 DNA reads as TGTGCCAGCAGCCCTACGCCCGGGTGGGAGGGGAGCTCCTACAATGAGCAGTTCTTC. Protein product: CASSPTPGWEGSSYNEQFF.

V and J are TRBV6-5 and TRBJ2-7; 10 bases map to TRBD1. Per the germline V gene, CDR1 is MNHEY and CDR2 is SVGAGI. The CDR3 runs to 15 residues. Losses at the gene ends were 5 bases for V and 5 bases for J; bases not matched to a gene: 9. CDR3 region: CASSISGQGINEQYF. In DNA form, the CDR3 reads TGTGCCAGCAGTATTTCGGGACAGGGGATCAACGAGCAGTACTTC.

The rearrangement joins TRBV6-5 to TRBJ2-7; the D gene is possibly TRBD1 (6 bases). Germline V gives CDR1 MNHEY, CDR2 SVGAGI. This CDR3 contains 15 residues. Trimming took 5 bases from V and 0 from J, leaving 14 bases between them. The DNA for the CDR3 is TGTGCCAGCAGTAAATACAGGGAGAGCTCCTACGAGCAGTACTTC. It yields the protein CASSKYRESSYEQYF.

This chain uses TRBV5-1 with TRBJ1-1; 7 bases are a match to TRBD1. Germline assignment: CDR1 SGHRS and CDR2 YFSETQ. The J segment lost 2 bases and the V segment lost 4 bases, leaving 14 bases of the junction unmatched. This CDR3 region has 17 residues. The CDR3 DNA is TGCGCCAGCAGCCTCCTTACGAGGGGGCAGGGAAACACTGAAGCTTTCTTT. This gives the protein CASSLLTRGQGNTEAFF.

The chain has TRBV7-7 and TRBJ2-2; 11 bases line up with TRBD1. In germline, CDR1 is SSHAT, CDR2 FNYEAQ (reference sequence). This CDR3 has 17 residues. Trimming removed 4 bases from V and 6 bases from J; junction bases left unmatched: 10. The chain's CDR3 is CASSSLGPGQGAGELFF. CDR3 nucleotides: TGTGCCAGCAGCTCCCTCGGACCGGGACAGGGGGCCGGGGAGCTGTTTTTT.

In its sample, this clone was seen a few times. The CDR3 DNA reads as TGTGCCAGTAGCACGACCGAACTCCAGGGGGTTCAGCCCCAGCATTTT. Protein: CASSTTELQGVQPQHF. V and J are TRBV19 and TRBJ1-5, with TRBD1 matching over 7 bases. CDR1 is LNHDA, CDR2 SQIVND, per germline (reference sequence). Germline trimming cut 6 bases from V and 6 bases from J; bases unmatched to any gene: 14. The CDR3 totals 16 residues.

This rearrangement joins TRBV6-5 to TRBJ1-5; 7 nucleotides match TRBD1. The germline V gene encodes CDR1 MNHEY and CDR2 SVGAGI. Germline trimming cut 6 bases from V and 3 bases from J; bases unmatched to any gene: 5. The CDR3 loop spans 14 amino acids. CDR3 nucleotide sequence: TGTGCCAGCAGGACCACAGGGGCCAATCAGCCCCAGCATTTT. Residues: CASRTTGANQPQHF.

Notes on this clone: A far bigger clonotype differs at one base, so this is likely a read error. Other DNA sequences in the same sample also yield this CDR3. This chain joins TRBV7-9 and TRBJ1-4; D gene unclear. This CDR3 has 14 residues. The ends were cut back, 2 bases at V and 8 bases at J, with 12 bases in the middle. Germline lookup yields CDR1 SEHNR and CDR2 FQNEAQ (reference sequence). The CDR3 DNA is TGTGCCAGCAGCTTAACATGGCCGGGAGAAAAACTGTTTTTT. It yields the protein CASSLTWPGEKLFF.